The 21 T cell receptor beta chains given below trace back to one sample, sequenced in a study of CD8+ T cells in alopecia areata. Treatment specified: oral pan-JAK inhibitor, 5-10 mg twice daily. RNA was extracted and reverse transcribed into cDNA as the sequencing template. TCRdb's copy holds only in-frame clones and misses some; the assay was immunoSEQ multiplex PCR. In the table there are roughly 98,000 clones, 50% to 75% of which are singletons. Sequencing used CD8+ T cells sorted from blood, obtained at week 4, from a patient treated with tofacitinib. Receptors were obtained from a human donor with alopecia areata.

The chain joins TRBV7-9 to TRBJ2-2; the D call may be TRBD1 or TRBD2 (6 bases each). Germline assignment: CDR1 SEHNR and CDR2 FQNEAQ (reference sequence). V was cut by 3 bases and J by 1 base, with 21 bases left in between. The CDR3 has 19 amino acids. The CDR3 bases are TGTGCCAGCAGCTTCCGGAAAGGAGAGGCGGGACAGAACACCGGGGAGCTGTTTTTT. Amino acids: CASSFRKGEAGQNTGELFF.

The chain links TRBV6-5 to TRBJ2-3; D is perhaps TRBD1 or TRBD2 (6 bases each). Deletions cut 6 bases from V and 4 bases from J, with 14 bases between. This CDR3 spans 14 amino acids. Per the germline V gene, CDR1 is MNHEY and CDR2 is SVGAGI. The CDR3 DNA sequence: TGTGCCAGCAGCCCGGAGGGGGTCGCAGATACGCAGTATTTT. Its translation is CASSPEGVADTQYF.

The V gene is TRBV25-1, the J gene TRBJ1-3; tentative D call: TRBD1 (5 bases). In germline, CDR1 is MGHDK, CDR2 SYGVNS. Trimming shortened V by 3 bases and J by 4 bases, and 13 bases separated the two germline ends. This CDR3 spans 15 amino acids. This CDR3 is CASSEVTGSGNTIYF. In DNA, the CDR3 is TGTGCCAGCAGTGAGGTTACAGGTTCGGGAAACACCATATATTTT.

This rearrangement joins TRBV4-1 to TRBJ2-1; D remains unclear. The germline V gene has CDR1 MGHRA and CDR2 YSYEKL. CDR3 length equals 14 residues. The V and J ends lost 1 base and 3 bases respectively, with 7 bases between them. This CDR3 reads CASSQAENYNEQFF. DNA of the CDR3: TGCGCCAGCAGCCAAGCAGAGAACTACAATGAGCAGTTCTTC.

V and J are TRBV29-1 and TRBJ2-1, with D possibly matching TRBD2 (7 bases). Germline V gene data show CDR1 as SQVTM and CDR2 as ANQGSEA. V gave up 8 bases and J gave up 2 bases, with 16 bases separating them. CDR3 size: 14 residues. CDR3 nucleotides: TGCAGCTTCGAAAAGGGGGGGCCCTACAATGAGCAGTTCTTC. Residues: CSFEKGGPYNEQFF.

The rearrangement uses TRBV9 and TRBJ2-7; D is possibly TRBD2 (6 bases). V gave up 1 base and J gave up 4 bases, with 12 bases separating them. CDR3 length: 14 amino acids. The germline gives CDR1 SGDLS, CDR2 YYNGEE. Written as DNA, the CDR3 is TGTGCCAGCAGCGTATCCGGGGGTGGGTACGAGCAGTACTTC. Its protein product is CASSVSGGGYEQYF.

This chain uses TRBV19 with TRBJ2-7; D unclear. The V gene's germline CDR1 is LNHDA and CDR2 SQIVND (reference sequence). The CDR3 is 13 amino acids. With 5 bases removed from V and 3 bases from J, the gap between germline ends came to 11 bases. The CDR3 DNA is TGTGCCAGTAGTCCGGCTGGGCACTACGAGCAGTACTTC. Its translation: CASSPAGHYEQYF.

This clone is classed as medium-sized. The rearrangement uses TRBV13 and TRBJ2-2; a possible D gene is TRBD1 (6 bases). The ends were cut back, 3 bases at V and 4 bases at J, with 12 bases in the middle. CDR1 is PRHDT, CDR2 FYEKMQ, per germline (reference sequence). The CDR3 loop spans 15 amino acids. CDR3 protein: CASSFEGVSTGELFF. Written as DNA, the CDR3 is TGTGCCAGCAGCTTCGAGGGGGTGAGCACCGGGGAGCTGTTTTTT.

The V call is TRBV5-6, the J call TRBJ1-1, with a possible D match to TRBD1 (5 bases). The CDR3 is 13 amino acids. CDR1 and CDR2 from the germline V gene are SGHDT and YYEEEE. Between the trimmed V and J ends, which lost 4 bases and 6 bases, there was a span of 13 bases. The CDR3 DNA is TGTGCCAGCAGCCCTGGGGGAAGGGCTGAAGCTTTCTTT. This encodes CASSPGGRAEAFF.

In nucleotides, the CDR3 is TGCGCCAGCAGCAGGGGTTCGCGGGCTGAAGCTTTCTTT. This gives the protein CASSRGSRAEAFF. This chain joins TRBV5-1 and TRBJ1-1, with a weak D call TRBD1 (5 bases). Germline V gene sequence: CDR1 SGHRS, CDR2 YFSETQ. The CDR3 has 13 amino acids. V was shortened by 4 bases and J by 6 bases, with 13 bases between the two germline ends. Full variable domain (missing parts from reference TRBV5-1 and TRBJ1-1): KAGVTQTPRYLIKTRGQQVTLSCSPISGHRSVSWYQQTPGQGLQFLFEYFSETQRNKGNFPGRFSGRQFSNSRSEMNVSTLELGDSALYLCASSRGSRAEAFFGQGTRLTVV.

The rearrangement links TRBV4-1 to TRBJ2-2; TRBD2 agrees at 10 bases. This CDR3 comprises 16 residues. Germline assignment: CDR1 MGHRA and CDR2 YSYEKL. J lost 3 bases, V lost 1 base, and 2 bases had no gene match. The CDR3, as DNA: TGCGCCAGCAGCCAAGGGCTAGCGGGGGACACCGGGGAGCTGTTTTTT. Its translation: CASSQGLAGDTGELFF.

V usage is TRBV27 and J usage is TRBJ2-7; tentatively, D is TRBD2 (6 bases). In germline, CDR1 is MNHEY, CDR2 SMNVEV (reference sequence). The CDR3 is 13 residues long. V lost 4 bases to trimming and J lost 3 bases, with 10 bases between them. CDR3 protein: CASSWGEGYEQYF. The CDR3 nucleotides are TGTGCCAGCAGTTGGGGGGAAGGCTACGAGCAGTACTTC.

This chain connects TRBV27 to TRBJ2-7; no clear D gene. Germline V gene data show CDR1 as MNHEY and CDR2 as SMNVEV (reference sequence). There are 13 residues in the CDR3. V shed 2 bases and J shed 2 bases, with 7 bases lying between them. The CDR3 protein is CASSLEGTYEQYF. CDR3 coding DNA: TGTGCCAGCAGTTTAGAAGGGACCTACGAGCAGTACTTC.

The V call is TRBV5-1, the J call TRBJ2-1; 12 bases match TRBD1. After removal of 0 bases from V and 8 bases from J, the junction contained 3 bases not matched to a gene. Germline lookup yields CDR1 SGHRS and CDR2 YFSETQ. The CDR3 extends over 15 amino acids. The CDR3 region is CASSLAGTGGDEQFF. The CDR3 DNA reads TGCGCCAGCAGCTTGGCCGGGACAGGGGGCGATGAGCAGTTCTTC.

The chain combines TRBV7-2 with TRBJ2-2; D ambiguous. The CDR3 loop spans 12 amino acids. The germline V gene has CDR1 SGHTA and CDR2 FQGNSA. V lost 5 bases and J lost 6, with 7 bases in between. DNA of the CDR3: TGTGCCAGCAGCCCACATCCCGGGGAGCTGTTTTTT. It translates to CASSPHPGELFF.

The chain links TRBV27 to TRBJ1-5; the D gene is possibly TRBD1 (5 bases). The CDR3 spans 12 residues. CDR1 and CDR2 from the germline V gene are MNHEY and SMNVEV (reference sequence). Between the trimmed V and J ends, which lost 3 bases and 7 bases, there was a span of 7 bases. The CDR3 DNA reads TGTGCCAGCAGTTTTACAGGACAGCCCCAGCATTTT. Amino acid sequence: CASSFTGQPQHF.

The chain links TRBV6-6 to TRBJ2-1; TRBD2 matches 11 bases. This CDR3 comprises 14 residues. Germline V gives CDR1 MNHNY, CDR2 SVGAGI (reference sequence). V lost 5 bases and J lost 6; bases outside the gene matches: 3. The CDR3 coding sequence is TGTGCCAGCAGTGGCGGGACTAGCGGCAATGAGCAGTTCTTC. Its translation is CASSGGTSGNEQFF.

The V call is TRBV5-1, the J call TRBJ2-7, with 8 bases aligning to TRBD1. The CDR3 runs 13 residues. J was trimmed by 7 bases and V by 5 bases; bases with no gene match: 8. Germline V lookup: CDR1 SGHRS, CDR2 YFSETQ. Written as DNA, the CDR3 is TGCGCCAGCAGTTTCCAGGGGGCGGTTGAGCAGTACTTC. Translating it yields CASSFQGAVEQYF. The variable domain in full, completed from reference TRBV5-1 and TRBJ2-7, reads KAGVTQTPRYLIKTRGQQVTLSCSPISGHRSVSWYQQTPGQGLQFLFEYFSETQRNKGNFPGRFSGRQFSNSRSEMNVSTLELGDSALYLCASSFQGAVEQYFGPGTRLTVT.

The chain employs TRBV7-2 and TRBJ2-7; D may correspond to TRBD1 or TRBD2 (5 bases each). Germline CDR1 is SGHTA and CDR2 is FQGNSA. Between the trimmed V and J ends, which lost 5 bases and 9 bases, there was a span of 20 bases. This CDR3 region has 14 residues. The chain's CDR3 is CASSPGTGGFAQYF. The CDR3 nucleotides are TGTGCCAGCAGCCCAGGGACGGGCGGGTTCGCGCAGTACTTC.

This chain links TRBV27 with TRBJ2-1, with TRBD2 matching 12 bases. Germline V CDR1 and CDR2: MNHEY, SMNVEV (reference sequence). CDR3 length: 19 amino acids. V shed 2 bases, J shed 0 bases, and the junction held 8 bases outside the gene matches. CDR3 residues: CASSLNDLAGGPSYNEQFF. In nucleotides, the CDR3 is TGTGCCAGCAGTTTAAATGATCTAGCGGGAGGGCCCTCCTACAATGAGCAGTTCTTC.

Only a few counts were recorded for this clone. The same CDR3 can be traced to other DNA sequences in this sample. The chain has TRBV4-2 and TRBJ1-1; a possible D gene is TRBD1 (6 bases). V was shortened by 4 bases and J by 0 bases, with 6 bases between the two germline ends. CDR3 length: 13 residues. CDR1 is LGHNA and CDR2 is YNFKEQ in the germline V gene. The CDR3 protein is CASSPGVNTEAFF. The CDR3 DNA reads TGTGCCAGCAGCCCAGGGGTGAACACTGAAGCTTTCTTT.